This T cell receptor (beta chain) was documented in a study of regulatory T cells in long-lasting Graves disease. Time point of the sample: newly diagnosed GD, antithyroid drugs for less than 3 months. Generation of the TCR library employed RNA extracted from PBMCs. Sequencing libraries for TCR beta were prepared with iRepertoire HTBI primers and Arm-PCR of CDR3 regions. TCRdb re-analysed the multiplex PCR reads in MiXCR, keeping a single row per CDR3 protein. This sample has 350,000 to 500,000 distinct CDR3 sequences, with roughly 15% found just once. Per the germline V gene, CDR1 is SNHLY and CDR2 is FYNNEI. V lost 7 bases and J lost 5; bases outside the gene matches: 7. CDR3 length: 14 amino acids. These same data were also listed under a study on T cells in Graves' hyperthyroidism and ophthalmopathy.

The specimen comprised peripheral blood mononuclear cells (PBMCs), sampled at new diagnosis, from a patient treated with antithyroid drugs. The rearrangement uses TRBV2 and TRBJ1-1; 10 bases are shared with TRBD1. This receptor was identified in a woman in her twenties or thirties with Graves disease. CDR3 DNA: TGTGCCAGCACCCTGACAGGGGGCGAGACTGAAGCTTTCTTT. Its translation is CASTLTGGETEAFF.